This T cell receptor beta chain came from a study of cytomegalovirus exposure and HLA in healthy donors. The wider study: Among the approximately 370 donors who were genotyped, around 77% fell in the genetic ancestry cluster that is associated with self-reported Caucasian donors. General study points: Several top significant clusters appeared, in a later analysis, to be linked to common viral pathogens. It was 150 to 200 TCR beta chains that were listed as cytomegalovirus-associated.

In the PCR, 60 Vbeta and 13 Jbeta primers were used. Clones were sequenced by immunoSEQ multiplex PCR, and TCRdb holds only the in-frame ones, with some missing. The profile shows around 140,000 clones, approximately 79% of them singletons. This CDR3 is 14 amino acids long. Germline values: CDR1 SGHRS, CDR2 YFSETQ. V was clipped by 4 bases and J by 0 bases, with 11 bases between them. For this clone: What it binds is not known.

Input material: PBMCs. The V call is TRBV5-1, the J call TRBJ2-7; D unclear. This receptor was obtained from a woman aged 30 to 39 in good health and CMV-seronegative. The CDR3 coding sequence is TGCGCCAGCAGCCCGGTCTTGAGCTCCTACGAGCAGTACTTC. Its translation: CASSPVLSSYEQYF.